This entry features one T cell receptor beta chain sequence. The entry originates in a study of blood T cell repertoires in COVID-19. Overall study context: Samples of COVID-19 (acute and convalescent) were obtained from the United States, Italy and Spain.

Trimming stripped 0 bases from V and 9 bases from J, with 9 bases between. There are 13 residues in the CDR3. Germline V gene data show CDR1 as LNHNV and CDR2 as YYDKDF (reference sequence). Study processing details: Amplification of reference gene primers was used by the study to estimate nucleated cell counts. Using immunoSEQ multiplex PCR, the repertoire was profiled, and TCRdb retains in-frame clones only, with some absent. The V and J calls and clone size were taken over from that table, and D and trimming were inferred from the DNA. Of hundreds of thousands of clones detected, about 83% appear once; the ten largest clones hold 2% to 3%.

This chain connects TRBV15 to TRBJ1-5; D remains unclear. Sequenced: peripheral blood. This TCR came from a woman aged 40 to 50 with active or convalescent COVID-19. The chain's CDR3 is CATSRDPGGPQHF. For the CDR3, the DNA is TGTGCCACCAGCAGAGATCCGGGAGGGCCCCAGCATTTT.